The T cell receptor (beta chain) described here comes from a study of blood T cell repertoires in COVID-19 (dated by TCRdb to the early 2020s). In terms of the full investigation: Samples from collaborators originated in the United States, Italy and Spain and spanned both the acute and convalescent phases of COVID-19. Sample metadata almost always included a de-identified subject ID, COVID-19 status, age in years and sex. HLA class I and class II types, where available, came from metadata supplied by the sample provider rather than from assay-based typing. The samples were drawn from the first 160 participants of the ongoing ImmuneRACE study and from 1,200 or so subjects provided by 6 global collaborators. A freely available public database, intended as a resource for researchers studying the immune response to SARS-CoV-2, is where the repertoires were released. The dataset comprised deeply sampled blood TCRbeta repertoires from subjects exposed to, actively infected with, or recovered from COVID-19. The material from the prospective study consisted of cDNA or gDNA derived from T cells, B-cell-depleted T cells, or PBMCs. General findings and caveats noted by the study authors: The quantity of clinical and demographic metadata differed by source and by participant and was supplied without curation.

TCRbeta CDR3 regions were amplified from genomic DNA using the immunoSEQ Assay, a bias-controlled multiplex PCR. As for the authors' bioinformatics: The number of nucleated cells in each sample was estimated by amplification of reference gene primers within the assay. To quantify the absolute abundance of each unique TCRbeta CDR3 rearrangement, sequence reads were collapsed and filtered. Productive Simpson clonality was computed per sample as the square root of Simpson's diversity index over productive rearrangements. Here the immuneACCESS table is served through TCRdb, limited to in-frame sequences with V and J called. Missing clones are a known gap in these copies; in checked studies unresolved V genes cover under half, and the rest lacks a known reason. That table supplies the V and J calls and clone size; D and trimming were determined from the DNA. For this sample there are 120,000 to 150,000 clones; around 80% appear just once. Roughly 13% of the sample is in the top ten clones.

Details on this clone: Its antigen is unknown. No qualities accompany the bases; no much larger clone lies one base away.

The germline V gene supplies CDR1 MNHEY and CDR2 SVGEGT. Germline trimming amounts to 4 bases on V and 6 bases on J, with 9 as the count of junction bases outside the gene matches. There are 18 amino acids in the CDR3, from cysteine to phenylalanine inclusive. Only the CDR3 DNA is retained, 54 bases long and in frame from the first base. Each collaborating institution followed its own protocols to collect whole blood in K2EDTA tubes. For TCRbeta analysis, collaborator samples were shipped as frozen whole blood, as isolated PBMCs, or as DNA extracted from either sample type. The sequencing input was peripheral blood. The chain is encoded by TRBV6-2 or TRBV6-3 joined to TRBJ2-2; TRBD2 aligns with 15 central bases. The TCR sequence derives from a man aged 60 to 75 with active or convalescent COVID-19. The CDR3 here reads CASSFRTSGRAESGELFF. The DNA sequence follows: TGTGCCAGCAGTTTTCGGACTAGCGGGAGGGCCGAATCCGGGGAGCTGTTTTTT.